These 20 T cell receptor beta chains were sequenced from one sample in a study of OX40 agonist ivuxolimab in advanced cancers. The data were produced by immunoSEQ multiplex PCR, yet TCRdb's version contains in-frame clones alone and is incomplete. Seen here are roughly 71,000 clones, approximately 90% observed once, and the top ten hold more than 0.85%. The specimen was CD4+ or CD8+ T cells sorted from blood, collected in a trial of the OX40 agonist ivuxolimab. These receptors came from an adult with an advanced solid tumor such as melanoma, head and neck, liver or kidney cancer.

The rearrangement links TRBV28 to TRBJ1-1, with D possibly being TRBD1 (5 bases). The V end was cut by 5 bases, the J end by 9 bases, with 10 bases between. Germline CDR1 is MDHEN and CDR2 is SYDVKM. The CDR3 length is 11 residues. DNA of the CDR3: TGTGCCAGCAGTCCCGGGACCAAAGCTTTCTTT. This sequence encodes CASSPGTKAFF.

The chain uses TRBV7-2 and TRBJ2-1, with D maybe TRBD2 (7 bases). CDR3 length: 14 amino acids. Deletions cut 5 bases from V and 12 bases from J, with 20 bases between. Per germline, CDR1 SGHTA and CDR2 FQGNSA. The DNA of the CDR3 is TGTGCCAGCAGCGCGGGGGCCCTTACGGATTGGCAGTTCTTC. This sequence encodes CASSAGALTDWQFF.

The chain couples TRBV7-3 to TRBJ2-1; D could derive from TRBD1 or TRBD2 (5 bases each). Germline CDR1 reads SGHTA; CDR2 reads FQGTGA. V lost 1 base to trimming and J lost 6 bases, with 16 bases between them. This CDR3 is built from 16 residues. CDR3 in amino acids: CASSLRGRLASNEQFF. DNA of the CDR3: TGTGCCAGCAGCTTAAGGGGACGTTTAGCTAGCAATGAGCAGTTCTTC.

V and J are TRBV19 and TRBJ2-2; 7 positions match TRBD1. Germline V gene data show CDR1 as LNHDA and CDR2 as SQIVND (reference sequence). Unmatched junction bases numbered 3, after V lost 2 bases and J lost 3 bases. The CDR3 contains 15 residues. CDR3 residues: CASSIKGQYTGELFF. CDR3 nucleotide sequence: TGTGCCAGTAGTATAAAGGGACAGTACACCGGGGAGCTGTTTTTT.

The J gene is TRBJ1-1, the V gene TRBV7-8; 7 positions match TRBD1. Germline V gene sequence: CDR1 SGHVS, CDR2 FQNEAQ. The V segment lost 2 bases and the J segment 12 bases; nucleotides outside the gene matches: 9. This CDR3 is 13 amino acids long. CDR3 nucleotide sequence: TGTGCCAGCAGCTTATACACAGGGGTTGTAACTTTCTTT. This translates into CASSLYTGVVTFF. The full variable domain, rest sourced from reference TRBV7-8 and TRBJ1-1, is GAGVSQSPRYKVAKRGQDVALRCDPISGHVSLFWYQQALGQGPEFLTYFQNEAQLDKSGLPSDRFFAERPEGSVSTLKIQRTQQEDSAVYLCASSLYTGVVTFFGQGTRLTVV.

V gene TRBV21-1 combines with J gene TRBJ2-2; the D call of TRBD1 is as the table states it, not checked on the DNA. TRBV21-1 is a pseudogene. This CDR3 region has 17 residues. The CDR3 region has the DNA TGTGCCAGCAGCAAAAGGGGATTAAGAGGGGGAACCGGGGAGCTGTTTTTT. This sequence encodes CASSKRGLRGGTGELFF.

This rearrangement joins TRBV19 to TRBJ2-6; D is possibly TRBD1 (5 bases). Germline CDR1 is LNHDA and CDR2 is SQIVND (reference sequence). The V and J ends lost 6 bases and 0 bases respectively, with 12 bases between them. CDR3 size: 16 residues. The CDR3 here is CASRTTVNSGANVLTF. CDR3 in DNA: TGTGCCAGTAGGACGACAGTCAACTCTGGGGCCAACGTCCTGACTTTC.

V is TRBV7-2 and J is TRBJ2-7, with D unresolved. Germline V CDR1 and CDR2: SGHTA, FQGNSA. V was trimmed by 3 bases and J by 8 bases, leaving 14 bases between them. The length of the CDR3 is 13 residues. For the CDR3, the DNA is TGTGCCAGCAGCTTGCCCCCCTCTACGCAGCAGTACTTC. Protein sequence: CASSLPPSTQQYF.

V and J are TRBV19 and TRBJ1-5; D is uncertain. This CDR3 contains 14 residues. Germline loops: CDR1 LNHDA, CDR2 SQIVND (reference sequence). V was shortened by 3 bases and J by 5 bases, with 11 bases between the two germline ends. Here the CDR3 DNA reads TGTGCCAGTAGTATCGAAAGCCGATATCAGCCCCAGCATTTT. It codes for CASSIESRYQPQHF.

V gene TRBV5-5 combines with J gene TRBJ2-1; TRBD2 matches 9 bases. Germline assignment: CDR1 SGHKS and CDR2 YYEKEE (reference sequence). J lost 7 bases, V lost 2 bases, and 10 bases had no gene match. This CDR3 has 16 residues. CDR3 DNA: TGTGCCAGCAGCTTCGGCCAAGCGGGAGGCGGGAATGAGCAGTTCTTC. Residues: CASSFGQAGGGNEQFF.

The rearrangement links TRBV19 to TRBJ1-4, with TRBD1 identical over 9 bases. The junction had 9 bases not matched to a gene; V was cut back by 4 bases and J by 3 bases. The CDR3 consists of 17 residues. CDR1 is LNHDA and CDR2 is SQIVND in the germline V gene (reference sequence). The CDR3, as DNA: TGTGCCAGTAGTAAGGAGGGGACAGGGAGGCCTAATGAAAAACTGTTTTTT. This codes for CASSKEGTGRPNEKLFF.

The V and J genes are TRBV18 and TRBJ1-1; possible D gene TRBD1, 6 bases. Germline CDR1 is KGHSH and CDR2 is LQKENI. CDR3 length equals 15 residues. Trimming stripped 3 bases from V and 1 base from J, with 12 bases between. CDR3 region: CASSPGGAQNTEAFF. DNA of the CDR3: TGTGCCAGCTCACCCGGGGGGGCGCAGAACACTGAAGCTTTCTTT. Full variable domain (missing parts from reference TRBV18 and TRBJ1-1): NAGVMQNPRHLVRRRGQEARLRCSPMKGHSHVYWYRQLPEEGLKFMVYLQKENIIDESGMPKERFSAEFPKEGPSILRIQQVVRGDSAAYFCASSPGGAQNTEAFFGQGTRLTVV.

The chain is built from TRBV19 and TRBJ2-7; tentative D call: TRBD2 (6 bases). Germline V gene lookup returns CDR1 LNHDA and CDR2 SQIVND (reference sequence). CDR3 length: 15 amino acids. V dropped 5 bases and J dropped 4 bases, with 18 bases sitting between them. The CDR3 sequence: CASSVGSGLIYEQYF. The DNA for the CDR3 is TGTGCCAGTAGTGTTGGTAGCGGACTGATTTACGAGCAGTACTTC.

This clone was detected once. This chain joins TRBV18 and TRBJ1-4; D is perhaps TRBD1 (6 bases). The V gene's germline CDR1 is KGHSH and CDR2 LQKENI. The CDR3 is made up of 14 amino acids. With 1 base removed from V and 8 bases from J, the gap between germline ends came to 11 bases. The CDR3 sequence is CASSPRAGVEKLFF. The CDR3 region has the DNA TGTGCCAGCTCACCACGGGCAGGGGTCGAAAAACTGTTTTTT.

This chain joins TRBV5-6 and TRBJ1-5; D may be TRBD1 (6 bases). CDR1 is SGHDT, CDR2 YYEEEE, per germline. This CDR3 has 16 residues. Trimming left V 4 bases short and J 4 bases short, with 18 bases between. CDR3: CASSRTGGARNQPQHF. For the CDR3, the DNA is TGTGCCAGCAGCCGAACGGGGGGCGCGCGGAATCAGCCCCAGCATTTT. The full variable domain, its missing parts supplied by reference TRBV5-6 and TRBJ1-5, is DAGVTQSPTHLIKTRGQQVTLRCSPKSGHDTVSWYQQALGQGPQFIFQYYEEEERQRGNFPDRFSGHQFPNYSSELNVNALLLGDSALYLCASSRTGGARNQPQHFGDGTRLSIL.

The V and J genes are TRBV7-2 and TRBJ2-3; D is unclear. The germline gives CDR1 SGHTA, CDR2 FQGNSA. Trimming took 3 bases from V and 5 from J, leaving 15 bases between them. This CDR3 contains 15 residues. Here the CDR3 reads CASSLVGALGDTQYF. The CDR3 nucleotides are TGTGCCAGCAGCTTGGTCGGCGCTTTAGGAGATACGCAGTATTTT.

The chain employs TRBV6-5 and TRBJ1-1, with D hard to call. CDR3 length: 15 amino acids. V was clipped by 5 bases and J by 3 bases, with 16 bases between them. The V gene's germline CDR1 is MNHEY and CDR2 SVGAGI. The CDR3 is CASSPNRRGHTEAFF. As DNA, the CDR3 is TGTGCCAGCAGTCCTAATAGGAGAGGGCACACTGAAGCTTTCTTT.

This clone was counted many times. This rearrangement joins TRBV18 to TRBJ1-1; TRBD1 might be the D (6 bases). Trimming stripped 6 bases from V and 0 bases from J, with 14 bases between. The CDR3 covers 15 residues. Germline V CDR1 and CDR2: KGHSH, LQKENI. The CDR3 bases are TGTGCCAGCTCTAGATCACAGGGCCTGAACACTGAAGCTTTCTTT. Its translation is CASSRSQGLNTEAFF. Supplemented by reference TRBV18 and TRBJ1-1, the full variable domain reads NAGVMQNPRHLVRRRGQEARLRCSPMKGHSHVYWYRQLPEEGLKFMVYLQKENIIDESGMPKERFSAEFPKEGPSILRIQQVVRGDSAAYFCASSRSQGLNTEAFFGQGTRLTVV.

In DNA, the CDR3 is TGCGCCAGCAGCTTTACAGGGGATGCGACCAAAAACATTCAGTACTTC. Translation: CASSFTGDATKNIQYF. This rearrangement joins TRBV5-1 to TRBJ2-4; 7 nucleotides line up with TRBD1. CDR3 length equals 16 residues. Germline values: CDR1 SGHRS, CDR2 YFSETQ. V trimming: 2 bases; J trimming: 2 bases; junction bases outside the gene matches: 7.

The V and J genes are TRBV6-6 and TRBJ2-3; D is uncertain. The CDR3 is 15 residues long. Germline assignment: CDR1 MNHNY and CDR2 SVGAGI (reference sequence). V lost 0 bases to trimming and J lost 0 bases, with 7 bases between them. The CDR3 DNA is TGTGCCAGCAGTTACTCTACAGATAGCACAGATACGCAGTATTTT. It is translated as CASSYSTDSTDTQYF.